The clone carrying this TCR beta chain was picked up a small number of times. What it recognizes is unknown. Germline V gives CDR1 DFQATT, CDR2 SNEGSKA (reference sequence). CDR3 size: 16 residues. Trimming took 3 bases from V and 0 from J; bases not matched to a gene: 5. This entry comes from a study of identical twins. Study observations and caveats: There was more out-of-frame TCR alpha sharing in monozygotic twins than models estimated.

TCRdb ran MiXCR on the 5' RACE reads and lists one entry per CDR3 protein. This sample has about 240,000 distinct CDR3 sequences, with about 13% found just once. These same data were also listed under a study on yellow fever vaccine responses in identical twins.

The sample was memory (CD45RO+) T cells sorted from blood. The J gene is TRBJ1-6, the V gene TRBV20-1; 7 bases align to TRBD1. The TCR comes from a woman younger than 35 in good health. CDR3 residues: CSARGQRASYNSPLHF. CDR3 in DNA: TGCAGTGCTAGGGGACAGCGAGCCTCCTATAATTCACCCCTCCACTTT.